Here is one TCR beta chain with its context. Its antigen is unknown. Base quality data are lacking; no much larger clone is found one base away. Each donor gave one peripheral blood draw, averaging approximately 110 mL, which was collected into heparinised tubes. Naive, central memory, regulatory and stem cell-like memory CD4+ T cells were sorted on a BD FACSAria II using a panel including CD45RO, CCR7, CD25, CD127, CD95 and CD27. Every sorted population had a purity above 98%. PBMCs were isolated right away by Lymphoprep density gradient centrifugation and were stained directly, without culture. To minimize batch effects, samples were stained and sorted in pairs, one healthy donor with one patient per experiment. The sample belongs to a study of beta chain features in type 1 diabetes (dated by TCRdb to about 2018). Study-wide context: Mean age, gender distribution, total cell number and subset yield were not different between patients and healthy donors. A total of 107,917,701 sorted cells were examined across all samples, and RNA yield correlated strongly with the number of cells per subset. The study compared the TCRB repertoires of sorted circulating CD4+ T cell subsets in recently diagnosed type 1 diabetes patients with those in matched healthy donors. Regulatory and stem cell-like memory subsets were obtained from only 8 patients and roughly eight healthy donors, while naive and central memory subsets were obtained from all 30 or so donors.

The trim is 2 bases for V and 0 bases for J, with a gap of 6 bases between the germline ends. Counted from cysteine to phenylalanine, this CDR3 has 14 amino acids. Left in the record is the CDR3 DNA by itself, 42 bases read in frame from the first base. Sequences MGHDK (CDR1) and SYGVNS (CDR2) are obtained from the germline V gene. The entire amount of isolated RNA was reverse transcribed using the High Capacity cDNA Reverse Transcription Kit, so the sequenced TCRB transcripts were expressed ones. Deep immunoSEQ sequencing was applied to naive, central memory and regulatory T cell samples, giving an average of about 3.6 million total reads per sample. Sorted cells were lysed in RLT buffer, and RNA was extracted using DNase-treated RNeasy Micro or Mini kits according to cell number. Each cell subset was processed separately to prevent cross-contamination, with patient and healthy donor samples processed together. Using the immunoSEQ multiplex PCR, TCRB sequences were amplified from cDNA into 87-bp fragments spanning the CDR3 region. The amplicons were sequenced using the Illumina HiSeq platform. In the original analysis: PCR bias was computationally corrected using synthetic template baselines, reads within Hamming distance 2 were collapsed, and singletons that could not be merged were discarded. Reads were aligned against IMGT to assign V, D and J genes, CDR3 length and insertions or deletions at six rearrangement sites. Within each subset, clonotype counts were normalized to sorted cell number, after which true diversity and Gini coefficients were computed with the tcR R package. The overlap coefficient, calculated on TCRB nucleotide sequences, was used to measure repertoire sharing. Out-of-frame TCRB sequences from naive cells were analyzed as a proxy for the pre-selection repertoire. TCRdb took this table from immuneACCESS and kept in-frame rearrangements with V and J called. Such tables lack part of the clones; where checked against another copy, unresolved V genes explain under half of the gap, and the rest is unexplained. V, J and clone size are those of that table, while D and trimming were read from the DNA. Present in this sample are roughly 290,000 clones, approximately 16% of which were seen just once. The ten largest clones take up roughly 0.015% of the sample.

What the study reported, not specific to this receptor: Naive, central memory and regulatory TCRB repertoires appeared to be more similar among patients than among healthy donors. Sequencing cDNA rather than genomic DNA could over-represent highly expressing activated cells, although activation and CD3 levels did not differ between groups. At VDJ recombination sites, patients with type 1 diabetes made fewer insertions and deleted more nucleotides, a pattern implying thymic rearrangement abnormalities. HLA sub-analyses involved small numbers of individuals, so any influence of HLA type on TCRB rearrangement remained unresolved. Shorter templates might be favored by PCR, yet because patient and control samples were amplified and corrected together, any such skew would affect both groups equally. A moderate but significant shortening of TCRB CDR3 length was observed in type 1 diabetes patients in all four CD4+ subsets.

The receptor comes from a man aged 18-30 years with type 1 diabetes. The sample consisted of naive CD4+ T cells from blood. The label giving this sample's cell subset or site can be read as: true naive CD4+ T cells. The chain couples TRBV25-1 to TRBJ2-3, with no reliable assignment of the D segment. The CDR3 in this case is CASSERTSTDTQYF. The sequenced DNA is TGTGCCAGCAGTGAACGCACTAGCACAGATACGCAGTATTTT.